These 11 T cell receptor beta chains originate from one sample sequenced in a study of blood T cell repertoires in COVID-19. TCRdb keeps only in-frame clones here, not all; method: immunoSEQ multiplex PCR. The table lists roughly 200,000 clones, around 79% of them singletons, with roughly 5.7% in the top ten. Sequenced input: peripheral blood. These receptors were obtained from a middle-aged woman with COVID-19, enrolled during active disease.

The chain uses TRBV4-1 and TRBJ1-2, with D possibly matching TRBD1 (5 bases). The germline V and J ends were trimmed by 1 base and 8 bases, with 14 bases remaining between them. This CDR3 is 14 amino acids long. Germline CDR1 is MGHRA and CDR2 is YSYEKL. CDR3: CASSQVLGAWGYTF. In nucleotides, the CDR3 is TGCGCCAGCAGCCAAGTTCTAGGGGCCTGGGGCTACACCTTC.

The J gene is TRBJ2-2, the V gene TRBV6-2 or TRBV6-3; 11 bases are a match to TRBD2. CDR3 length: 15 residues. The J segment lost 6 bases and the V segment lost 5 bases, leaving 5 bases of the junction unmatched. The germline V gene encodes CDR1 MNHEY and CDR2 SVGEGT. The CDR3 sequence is CASSSSGGAAGELFF. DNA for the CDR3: TGTGCCAGCAGTAGTAGCGGGGGGGCGGCCGGGGAGCTGTTTTTT.

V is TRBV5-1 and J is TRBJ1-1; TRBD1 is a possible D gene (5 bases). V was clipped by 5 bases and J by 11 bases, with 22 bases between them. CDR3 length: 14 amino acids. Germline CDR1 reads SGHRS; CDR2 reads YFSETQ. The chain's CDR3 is CASSYPREGGGAFF. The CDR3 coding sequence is TGCGCCAGCAGTTACCCCAGGGAGGGCGGTGGGGCTTTCTTT.

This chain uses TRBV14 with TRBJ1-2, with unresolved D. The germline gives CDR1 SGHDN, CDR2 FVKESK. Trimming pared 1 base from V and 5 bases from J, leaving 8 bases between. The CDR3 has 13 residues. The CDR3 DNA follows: TGTGCCAGCAGCCAAGTCCCCGGGTATGGCTACACCTTC. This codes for CASSQVPGYGYTF.

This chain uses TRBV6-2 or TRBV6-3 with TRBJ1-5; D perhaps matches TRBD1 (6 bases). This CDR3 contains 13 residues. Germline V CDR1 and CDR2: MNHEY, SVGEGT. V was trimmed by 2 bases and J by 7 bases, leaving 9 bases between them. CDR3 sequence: CASSYGGGQPQHF. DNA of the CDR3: TGTGCCAGCAGTTACGGGGGCGGACAGCCCCAGCATTTT.

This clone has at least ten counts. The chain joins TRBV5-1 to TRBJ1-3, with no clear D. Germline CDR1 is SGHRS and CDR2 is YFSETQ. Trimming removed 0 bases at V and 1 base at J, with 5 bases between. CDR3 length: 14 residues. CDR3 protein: CASSLERSGNTIYF. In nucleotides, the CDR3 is TGCGCCAGCAGCTTGGAGCGTTCTGGAAACACCATATATTTT. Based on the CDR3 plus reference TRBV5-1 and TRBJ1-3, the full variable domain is KAGVTQTPRYLIKTRGQQVTLSCSPISGHRSVSWYQQTPGQGLQFLFEYFSETQRNKGNFPGRFSGRQFSNSRSEMNVSTLELGDSALYLCASSLERSGNTIYFGEGSWLTVV.

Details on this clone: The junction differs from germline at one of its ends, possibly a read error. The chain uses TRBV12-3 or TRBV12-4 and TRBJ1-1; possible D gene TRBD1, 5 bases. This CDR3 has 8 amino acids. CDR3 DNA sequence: TGTGCCAGCAGTTGGGGCCACTTT. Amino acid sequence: CASSWGHF.

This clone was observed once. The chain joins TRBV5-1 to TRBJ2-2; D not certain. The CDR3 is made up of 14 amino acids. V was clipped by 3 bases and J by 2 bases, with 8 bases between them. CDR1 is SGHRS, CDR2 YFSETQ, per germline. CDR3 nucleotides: TGCGCCAGCAGCTCCGACACAAACACCGGGGAGCTGTTTTTT. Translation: CASSSDTNTGELFF.

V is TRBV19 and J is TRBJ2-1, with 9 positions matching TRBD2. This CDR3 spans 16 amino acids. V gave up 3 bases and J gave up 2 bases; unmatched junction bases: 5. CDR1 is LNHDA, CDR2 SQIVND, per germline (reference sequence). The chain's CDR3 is CASSMGSGSTYNEQFF. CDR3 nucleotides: TGTGCCAGTAGTATGGGTAGCGGGAGCACCTACAATGAGCAGTTCTTC.

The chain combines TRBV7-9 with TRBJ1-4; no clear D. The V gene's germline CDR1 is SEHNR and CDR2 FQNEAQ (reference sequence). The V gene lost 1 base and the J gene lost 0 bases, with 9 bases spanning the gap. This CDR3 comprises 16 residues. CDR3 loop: CASSLGLGATNEKLFF. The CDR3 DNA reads TGTGCCAGCAGCTTAGGGCTAGGAGCAACTAATGAAAAACTGTTTTTT.

The CDR3 here is CASKGDRGVTGELFF. Written as DNA, the CDR3 is TGTGCCAGCAAAGGGGACAGGGGCGTCACCGGGGAGCTGTTTTTT. J is TRBJ2-2 and V is TRBV7-8; 10 bases agree with TRBD1. J was trimmed by 4 bases and V by 7 bases; bases with no gene match: 6. The CDR3 consists of 15 residues. Germline loops: CDR1 SGHVS, CDR2 FQNEAQ.